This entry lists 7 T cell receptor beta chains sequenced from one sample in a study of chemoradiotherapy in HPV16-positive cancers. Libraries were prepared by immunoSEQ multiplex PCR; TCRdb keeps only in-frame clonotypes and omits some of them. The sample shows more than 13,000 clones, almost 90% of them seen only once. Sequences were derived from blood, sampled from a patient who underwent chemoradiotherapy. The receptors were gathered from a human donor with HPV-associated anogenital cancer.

The CDR3 DNA sequence: TGTGCCAGTAGTATAGATCGGACAGGGGGCTTCTATGGCTACACCTTC. Its translation: CASSIDRTGGFYGYTF. The rearrangement joins TRBV19 to TRBJ1-2, with TRBD1 matching over 11 bases. Trimming took 0 bases from V and 4 from J; bases not matched to a gene: 4. The CDR3 extends over 16 amino acids. From germline, CDR1 is LNHDA and CDR2 SQIVND (reference sequence).

The CDR3 nucleotides read TGTGCCAGCAGCCTAGACAGACCTTACTATGGCTACACCTTC. It yields the protein CASSLDRPYYGYTF. The rearrangement links TRBV5-4 to TRBJ1-2; perhaps TRBD1 as D (5 bases). V gave up 4 bases and J gave up 3 bases, with 13 bases separating them. This CDR3 has 14 residues. The germline CDR1 and CDR2 sequences are SGHNT and YYREEE (reference sequence). Full variable domain (missing parts from reference TRBV5-4 and TRBJ1-2): ETGVTQSPTHLIKTRGQQVTLRCSSQSGHNTVSWYQQALGQGPQFIFQYYREEENGRGNFPPRFSGLQFPNYSSELNVNALELDDSALYLCASSLDRPYYGYTFGSGTRLTVV.

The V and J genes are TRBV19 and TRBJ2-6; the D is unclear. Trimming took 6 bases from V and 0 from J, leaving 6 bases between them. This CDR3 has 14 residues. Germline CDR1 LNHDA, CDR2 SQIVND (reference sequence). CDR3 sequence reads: CASRVGSGANVLTF. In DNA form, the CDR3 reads TGTGCCAGTAGAGTGGGCTCTGGGGCCAACGTCCTGACTTTC.

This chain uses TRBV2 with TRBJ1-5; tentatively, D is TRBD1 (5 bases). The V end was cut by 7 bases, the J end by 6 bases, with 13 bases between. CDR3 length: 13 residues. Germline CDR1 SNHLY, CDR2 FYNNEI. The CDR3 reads CASTSLGVQPQHF. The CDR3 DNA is TGTGCCAGCACCTCTTTAGGGGTTCAGCCCCAGCATTTT.

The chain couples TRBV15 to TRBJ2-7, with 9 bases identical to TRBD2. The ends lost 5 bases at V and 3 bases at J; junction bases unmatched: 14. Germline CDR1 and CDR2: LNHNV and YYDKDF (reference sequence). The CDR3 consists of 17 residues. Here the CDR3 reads CATSLGVSSGEYYEQYF. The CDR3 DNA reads TGTGCCACCAGCCTGGGAGTGTCTAGCGGGGAATACTACGAGCAGTACTTC.

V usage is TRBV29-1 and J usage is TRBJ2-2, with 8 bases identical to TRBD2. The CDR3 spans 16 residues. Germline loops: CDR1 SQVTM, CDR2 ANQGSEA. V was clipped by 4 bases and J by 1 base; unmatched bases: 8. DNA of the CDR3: TGCAGCGTTGCGGGGGGGAGATTGAGGAACACCGGGGAGCTGTTTTTT. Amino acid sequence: CSVAGGRLRNTGELFF.

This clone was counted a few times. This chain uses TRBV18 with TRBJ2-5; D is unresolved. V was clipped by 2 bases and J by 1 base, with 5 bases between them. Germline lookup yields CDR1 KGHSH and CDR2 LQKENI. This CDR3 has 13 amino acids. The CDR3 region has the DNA TGTGCCAGCTCACCAAACGGCCAAGAGACCCAGTACTTC. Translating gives CASSPNGQETQYF. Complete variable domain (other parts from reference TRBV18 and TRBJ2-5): NAGVMQNPRHLVRRRGQEARLRCSPMKGHSHVYWYRQLPEEGLKFMVYLQKENIIDESGMPKERFSAEFPKEGPSILRIQQVVRGDSAAYFCASSPNGQETQYFGPGTRLLVL.